One and the same sample provided the 6 T cell receptor beta chains below, sequenced in a study of T-cell reconstitution after alpha-beta-depleted transplantation in children. Library preparation (for TCRbeta) was performed with unique molecular identifiers. MiXCR, applied by TCRdb to the PCR reads, yields one record per CDR3 protein. Of about 240,000 distinct CDR3 sequences in the sample, more than 10% were seen once. The sequencing here drew on PBMCs from the stem cell graft donor, taken from the stem cell graft. These receptors came from a human donor who donated a stem cell graft to a child with acute lymphoblastic leukemia.

CDR3 in amino acids: CSAGRSLAAPYNEQFF. CDR3 DNA: TGCAGTGCTGGGCGCTCTTTAGCGGCCCCCTACAATGAGCAGTTCTTC. This chain connects TRBV20-1 to TRBJ2-1, with TRBD2 as a possible D gene (6 bases). The CDR3 consists of 16 residues. Per the germline V gene, CDR1 is DFQATT and CDR2 is SNEGSKA (reference sequence). Deletions cut 5 bases from V and 2 bases from J, with 19 bases between.

This clonotype was seen at least ten times. The chain employs TRBV5-5 and TRBJ1-5; unclear D gene. CDR1 is SGHKS, CDR2 YYEKEE, per germline (reference sequence). This CDR3 comprises 15 residues. Trimming shortened V by 1 base and J by 3 bases, and 11 bases separated the two germline ends. DNA of the CDR3: TGTGCCAGCAGCTTGACAGCGACGGTCAATCAGCCCCAGCATTTT. It translates to CASSLTATVNQPQHF.

This clonotype has ten or more counts. The CDR3 DNA reads as TGTGCCAGCAGTTACCGTACAGGGGAAGATACGCAGTATTTT. Its protein product is CASSYRTGEDTQYF. J is TRBJ2-3 and V is TRBV6-5; 7 bases line up with TRBD1. The germline V gene encodes CDR1 MNHEY and CDR2 SVGAGI. The CDR3 covers 14 residues. The junction had 4 bases not matched to a gene; V was cut back by 2 bases and J by 5 bases.

Ten or more counts support this clonotype. The rearrangement uses TRBV7-9 and TRBJ2-2, with D possibly TRBD2 on 6 matching bases. V lost 6 bases to trimming and J lost 3 bases, with 14 bases between them. CDR3 length equals 15 residues. Germline CDR1 SEHNR, CDR2 FQNEAQ (reference sequence). The CDR3 coding sequence is TGTGCCAGCAGGTTAACTAGCACCGACACCGGGGAGCTGTTTTTT. Amino acid sequence: CASRLTSTDTGELFF.

This clonotype was observed many times. The chain uses TRBV20-1 and TRBJ2-5; 9 bases are a match to TRBD2. The CDR3 sequence is 13 residues long. V gave up 6 bases and J gave up 0 bases; unmatched junction bases: 2. The germline gives CDR1 DFQATT, CDR2 SNEGSKA (reference sequence). The CDR3, as DNA: TGCAGTGCACCTAGCGGGGACCAAGAGACCCAGTACTTC. Amino acid sequence: CSAPSGDQETQYF.

This clonotype was detected only a few times. The chain uses TRBV3-1 and TRBJ2-7; D remains ambiguous. Between the trimmed V and J ends, which lost 0 bases and 4 bases, there was a span of 10 bases. This CDR3 has 14 residues. In germline, CDR1 is LGHDT, CDR2 YNNKEL (reference sequence). The CDR3 DNA reads TGTGCCAGCAGCCAAGAAGGGATTGGTTACGAGCAGTACTTC. This sequence encodes CASSQEGIGYEQYF.